These 21 T cell receptor beta chains were all obtained from the same sample, sequenced in a study of beta chain features in type 1 diabetes. General observations from the study: Type 1 diabetes patients showed a moderate but significant shortening of TCRB CDR3s in all four CD4+ subsets.

These receptors have no known antigen. The authors reverse transcribed all of the isolated RNA, so sequencing captured expressed TCRB transcripts. TCRdb keeps only in-frame clones here, not all; method: immunoSEQ multiplex PCR. Among about 280,000 clones listed, around 16% were seen once. Sequences were obtained from naive CD4+ T cells from blood. These receptors all come from a man in his late teens or twenties with type 1 diabetes.

There are a few counts of this clone. V and J are TRBV18 and TRBJ1-1; D gene ambiguous. Deletions cut 5 bases from V and 8 bases from J, with 9 bases between. There are 11 residues in the CDR3. Per germline, CDR1 KGHSH and CDR2 LQKENI. This CDR3 is CASSSQAEAFF. The DNA for the CDR3 is TGTGCCAGCTCATCCCAGGCCGAAGCTTTCTTT.

V gene TRBV2 combines with J gene TRBJ1-6; 7 nucleotides agree with TRBD1. The length of the CDR3 is 15 residues. The V gene's germline CDR1 is SNHLY and CDR2 FYNNEI. With 2 bases clipped from V and 2 bases from J, the junction kept 0 bases outside the gene matches. CDR3: CASSEQGAYNSPLHF. The CDR3 coding sequence is TGTGCCAGCAGTGAACAGGGGGCCTATAATTCACCCCTCCACTTT.

This clone has a handful of counts. The V call is TRBV29-1, the J call TRBJ1-1; 7 nucleotides agree with TRBD1. This CDR3 is 15 amino acids long. The trim removed 3 bases at V and 10 bases at J, leaving 17 bases unmatched. Germline lookup yields CDR1 SQVTM and CDR2 ANQGSEA. CDR3 sequence (DNA): TGCAGCGTTGAGGGGGCCCCGGGGTCAGGGGGAAGAGCTTTCTTT. Its protein product is CSVEGAPGSGGRAFF.

In this sample, this clone turned up a few times. This chain uses TRBV7-9 with TRBJ2-3; a weak D match, TRBD2 (6 bases). This CDR3 contains 16 residues. Germline CDR1 SEHNR, CDR2 FQNEAQ (reference sequence). V was cut by 0 bases and J by 3 bases, with 13 bases left in between. CDR3 DNA sequence: TGTGCCAGCAGCTTAGCCCTAGCGTTAAGGACAGATACGCAGTATTTT. Its protein is CASSLALALRTDTQYF.

This clone was picked up a small number of times. This chain connects TRBV18 to TRBJ2-3, with 16 bases identical to TRBD2. Looked up from germline, CDR1 is KGHSH and CDR2 is LQKENI. With 0 bases clipped from V and 2 bases from J, the junction kept 5 bases outside the gene matches. The CDR3 runs 19 residues. The CDR3: CASSPPSGLAGGPTDTQYF. Here the CDR3 DNA reads TGTGCCAGCTCACCACCGTCGGGACTAGCGGGAGGGCCCACAGATACGCAGTATTTT.

This clone was found a few times. This chain connects TRBV30 to TRBJ1-5; 9 bases map to TRBD1. Per germline, CDR1 GTSNPN and CDR2 SVGIG (reference sequence). The CDR3 length is 15 residues. Trimming at V came to 1 base and at J to 6 bases, leaving 7 bases not matched to a gene. CDR3 nucleotide sequence: TGTGCCTGGAGTGGACTACAGGGGGCGAGTCAGCCCCAGCATTTT. It yields the protein CAWSGLQGASQPQHF.

The rearrangement links TRBV5-6 to TRBJ1-5; D ambiguous. The germline V gene encodes CDR1 SGHDT and CDR2 YYEEEE. The CDR3 has 14 amino acids. The germline V and J ends were trimmed by 1 base and 5 bases, with 10 bases remaining between them. The CDR3 DNA sequence: TGTGCCAGCAGCTTGAGTACGGGTTATCAGCCCCAGCATTTT. Amino acid sequence: CASSLSTGYQPQHF.

Details on this clone: This same CDR3 is encoded by further DNA sequences in the sample. Here the CDR3 reads CSVAGVMNTEAFF. The CDR3 nucleotides are TGCAGCGTCGCAGGGGTTATGAACACTGAAGCTTTCTTT. The V call is TRBV29-1, the J call TRBJ1-1, with TRBD1 as a possible D gene (6 bases). CDR1 and CDR2 from the germline V gene are SQVTM and ANQGSEA. The CDR3 sequence is 13 residues long. Deletions cut 6 bases from V and 0 bases from J, with 11 bases between.

The gene calls are TRBV29-1 and TRBJ2-3, with D possibly being TRBD1 (5 bases). Germline lookup yields CDR1 SQVTM and CDR2 ANQGSEA. The germline V and J ends were trimmed by 8 bases and 6 bases, with 15 bases remaining between them. The CDR3 has 12 amino acids. The DNA of the CDR3 is TGCAGCCAAAGGGGTTATTGGGATACGCAGTATTTT. Protein sequence: CSQRGYWDTQYF.

This clone was picked up a small number of times. The chain recombines TRBV27 with TRBJ2-5; the match to TRBD2 covers 10 bases. The V gene end was trimmed by 2 bases and the J gene end by 5 bases; junction bases not matched to a gene: 5. The CDR3 totals 15 residues. Per germline, CDR1 MNHEY and CDR2 SMNVEV (reference sequence). The CDR3 nucleotides are TGTGCCAGCAGTTTAATGGCTAGCGGGAGTGAGACCCAGTACTTC. Protein sequence: CASSLMASGSETQYF.

The sample holds a few counts of this clone. Here the CDR3 DNA reads TGCAGCGTTGTTGTCAGGGGGCGACTCTATGGCTACACCTTC. Translating it yields CSVVVRGRLYGYTF. V usage is TRBV29-1 and J usage is TRBJ1-2; 8 nucleotides align to TRBD1. Germline V lookup: CDR1 SQVTM, CDR2 ANQGSEA. The CDR3 runs to 14 residues. V was pared by 4 bases and J by 4 bases, with 8 bases of the junction left unmatched.

V is TRBV7-9 and J is TRBJ1-4, with D possibly matching TRBD1 (5 bases). The CDR3 is made up of 11 amino acids. Trimming stripped 8 bases from V and 10 bases from J, with 11 bases between. Germline values: CDR1 SEHNR, CDR2 FQNEAQ (reference sequence). The CDR3 sequence is CASGPGGKLFF. In nucleotides, the CDR3 is TGTGCCAGCGGACCGGGGGGAAAACTGTTTTTT.

This clone turned up a few times. The CDR3 DNA sequence: TGTGCCTGGAGCTCAGGGGGCGGGGGCTCCGGGGAGCTGTTTTTT. Protein sequence: CAWSSGGGGSGELFF. The rearrangement uses TRBV30 and TRBJ2-2; weak D call: TRBD1 (8 bases). Germline loops: CDR1 GTSNPN, CDR2 SVGIG (reference sequence). The length of the CDR3 is 15 residues. V lost 3 bases and J lost 6, with 17 bases in between.

This clone was counted between two and nine times. V and J are TRBV5-4 and TRBJ2-1, with TRBD2 matching 7 bases. CDR3 length equals 13 residues. Germline V CDR1 and CDR2: SGHNT, YYREEE (reference sequence). After removal of 9 bases from V and 7 bases from J, the junction contained 10 bases not matched to a gene. The CDR3 DNA is TGTGCCACCACTAGCGCCTTGGAGAATGAGCAGTTCTTC. Protein product: CATTSALENEQFF. Based on the CDR3 plus reference TRBV5-4 and TRBJ2-1, the full variable domain is ETGVTQSPTHLIKTRGQQVTLRCSSQSGHNTVSWYQQALGQGPQFIFQYYREEENGRGNFPPRFSGLQFPNYSSELNVNALELDDSALYLCATTSALENEQFFGPGTRLTVL.

V is TRBV9 and J is TRBJ1-1, with D unclear. The CDR3 extends over 14 amino acids. Trimming cost V 0 bases and J 0 bases, with 6 bases left between them. Germline V gives CDR1 SGDLS, CDR2 YYNGEE. CDR3 residues: CASSVEPVNTEAFF. The CDR3 nucleotides are TGTGCCAGCAGCGTAGAACCGGTGAACACTGAAGCTTTCTTT. Full variable domain (remainder filled in from reference TRBV9 and TRBJ1-1): DSGVTQTPKHLITATGQRVTLRCSPRSGDLSVYWYQQSLDQGLQFLIQYYNGEERAKGNILERFSAQQFPDLHSELNLSSLELGDSALYFCASSVEPVNTEAFFGQGTRLTVV.

This clone has a handful of counts. The chain has TRBV29-1 and TRBJ2-3, with a possible D match to TRBD2 (7 bases). The CDR3 is 16 residues long. V shed 6 bases and J shed 0 bases, with 19 bases lying between them. Germline CDR1 SQVTM, CDR2 ANQGSEA. CDR3 protein: CSVAQGAGASTDTQYF. CDR3 DNA: TGCAGCGTCGCCCAAGGGGCGGGGGCGAGCACAGATACGCAGTATTTT.

J is TRBJ1-5 and V is TRBV29-1; D unresolved. Trimming took 4 bases from V and 4 from J, leaving 11 bases between them. The V gene's germline CDR1 is SQVTM and CDR2 ANQGSEA. This CDR3 is built from 13 residues. The CDR3 protein is CSVVAGWNQPQHF. The CDR3 coding sequence is TGCAGCGTTGTCGCAGGATGGAATCAGCCCCAGCATTTT.

Comments on this clone: At the DNA level, this CDR3 is encoded by other sequences in the same sample as well. The chain recombines TRBV28 with TRBJ1-5; weak D call: TRBD1 (6 bases). CDR3 length: 13 residues. Looked up from germline, CDR1 is MDHEN and CDR2 is SYDVKM. V was shortened by 6 bases and J by 4 bases, with 10 bases between the two germline ends. As DNA, the CDR3 is TGTGCCAGCAGATCTACAGGGAATCAGCCCCAGCATTTT. Its protein product is CASRSTGNQPQHF.

V gene TRBV5-1 combines with J gene TRBJ2-2; 11 nucleotides align to TRBD2. The CDR3 runs 16 residues. J lost 9 bases, V lost 6 bases, and 13 bases had no gene match. Germline lookup yields CDR1 SGHRS and CDR2 YFSETQ. CDR3 bases: TGCGCCAGCACTGGGGGGGGACTAGCGGTGCACCGGGAGCTGTTTTTT. Residues: CASTGGGLAVHRELFF.

This chain joins TRBV7-8 and TRBJ1-1; D ambiguous. V was shortened by 5 bases and J by 3 bases, with 25 bases between the two germline ends. The CDR3 runs to 18 residues. Germline lookup yields CDR1 SGHVS and CDR2 FQNEAQ. The CDR3, as DNA: TGTGCCAGCAGCCTCCTCGATGTGGGCCCTCTCCAGGACACTGAAGCTTTCTTT. Translation gives CASSLLDVGPLQDTEAFF.

The table lists this clone with a few counts. The chain recombines TRBV4-1 with TRBJ1-6, with D possibly TRBD1 on 5 matching bases. Trimming stripped 1 base from V and 0 bases from J, with 13 bases between. The V gene's germline CDR1 is MGHRA and CDR2 YSYEKL. The CDR3 totals 18 residues. The CDR3 nucleotides are TGCGCCAGCAGCCAAGCCAGTTTCAGGGTCTCCTATAATTCACCCCTCCACTTT. Translated, it gives CASSQASFRVSYNSPLHF.